Below are 17 T cell receptor beta chains sequenced from a single sample in a study of T cell responses to AZD1222 COVID-19 vaccine. Profiled with immunoSEQ multiplex PCR; TCRdb holds only in-frame clones, not every one. Among 130,000 to 150,000 clones listed, around 90% were seen once. The source was peripheral blood, collected 28 days after the second AZD1222 dose. The receptors were sampled from an adult who received the AZD1222 COVID-19 vaccine.

The CDR3 DNA sequence: TGTGCCAGCAGCTTAGCAGGGACAGGGTATGGCTACACCTTC. Encoded protein: CASSLAGTGYGYTF. The chain is built from TRBV7-2 and TRBJ1-2, with 9 nucleotides matching TRBD1. With 0 bases clipped from V and 5 bases from J, the junction kept 1 base outside the gene matches. Looked up from germline, CDR1 is SGHTA and CDR2 is FQGNSA. This CDR3 has 14 amino acids.

This sequence joins TRBV7-2 and TRBJ2-1, with D tentatively TRBD1 (5 bases). CDR1 is SGHTA, CDR2 FQGNSA, per germline. V lost 2 bases and J lost 8, with 16 bases in between. The CDR3 runs to 15 residues. The DNA of the CDR3 is TGTGCCAGCAGCTTAAGGGGTGGGGAAGTGCATGAGCAGTTCTTC. Amino acids: CASSLRGGEVHEQFF.

The chain recombines TRBV2 with TRBJ1-5, with TRBD1 matching over 8 bases. Trimming took 5 bases from V and 1 from J; bases not matched to a gene: 4. Germline CDR1 and CDR2: SNHLY and FYNNEI. The CDR3 runs 15 residues. The chain's CDR3 is CASSPRQGSNQPQHF. CDR3 DNA sequence: TGTGCCAGCAGTCCTAGACAGGGGAGCAATCAGCCCCAGCATTTT.

V and J are TRBV3-1 (or the pseudogene TRBV3-2) and TRBJ2-1; the match to TRBD2 covers 8 bases. The CDR3 spans 18 residues. V lost 3 bases, J lost 10 bases, and 20 bases stayed unmatched. CDR1 and CDR2 from the germline V gene are LGHDT and YNNKEL (reference sequence). CDR3 nucleotide sequence: TGTGCCAGCAGCCAGCCAAAACAGGGCCAGCGGGAGATGCGGGAGCAGTTCTTC. Amino acid sequence: CASSQPKQGQREMREQFF.

This rearrangement joins TRBV7-3 to TRBJ2-6, with D possibly TRBD1 on 6 matching bases. The ends were cut back, 5 bases at V and 2 bases at J, with 13 bases in the middle. The CDR3 contains 16 residues. Per the germline V gene, CDR1 is SGHTA and CDR2 is FQGTGA. The CDR3 loop is CASSPLGGAGANVLTF. The CDR3 bases are TGTGCCAGCAGCCCCCTTGGGGGCGCTGGGGCCAACGTCCTGACTTTC.

The chain employs TRBV7-9 and TRBJ1-1, with D uncertain. Germline loops: CDR1 SEHNR, CDR2 FQNEAQ (reference sequence). The CDR3 contains 12 residues. Trimming removed 1 base from V and 7 bases from J, with 7 bases in between. CDR3 region: CASSLEVDEAFF. DNA for the CDR3: TGTGCCAGCAGCTTAGAAGTGGATGAAGCTTTCTTT. Variable domain in full (rest from reference TRBV7-9 and TRBJ1-1): DTGVSQNPRHKITKRGQNVTFRCDPISEHNRLYWYRQTLGQGPEFLTYFQNEAQLEKSRLLSDRFSAERPKGSFSTLEIQRTEQGDSAMYLCASSLEVDEAFFGQGTRLTVV.

The rearrangement uses TRBV7-9 and TRBJ1-1; no definite D call. The CDR3 is made up of 14 amino acids. Germline V lookup: CDR1 SEHNR, CDR2 FQNEAQ (reference sequence). V was cut by 1 base and J by 0 bases, with 6 bases left in between. The CDR3 spells CASSLGVLNTEAFF. Written as DNA, the CDR3 is TGTGCCAGCAGCTTAGGGGTCTTGAACACTGAAGCTTTCTTT.

Details on this clone: At one end, the junction sequence differs from germline, possibly due to a read error. V gene TRBV2 combines with J gene TRBJ2-3; a possible D gene is TRBD1 (6 bases). Looked up from germline, CDR1 is SNHLY and CDR2 is FYNNEI. This CDR3 comprises 12 residues. CDR3: CASSVDGTIPHF. DNA for the CDR3: TGTGCCAGCAGTGTGGACGGGACAATACCCCATTTT.

V is TRBV18 and J is TRBJ1-2; D is possibly TRBD1 (6 bases). The CDR3 contains 17 residues. Between the trimmed V and J ends, which lost 3 bases and 8 bases, there was a span of 25 bases. Looked up from germline, CDR1 is KGHSH and CDR2 is LQKENI. The CDR3 nucleotides are TGTGCCAGCTCACCTAAATTGTCTGACAGGACCCTTAGAGGCTACACCTTC. Translating gives CASSPKLSDRTLRGYTF.

This chain links TRBV27 with TRBJ2-1, with no clear D. The CDR3 sequence is 11 residues long. V was pared by 6 bases and J by 4 bases, with 4 bases between. Germline CDR1 MNHEY, CDR2 SMNVEV (reference sequence). The CDR3 region is CASSRYNEQFF. Here the CDR3 DNA reads TGTGCCAGCAGCCGGTACAATGAGCAGTTCTTC.

The sample holds one count of this clone. This sequence joins TRBV6-6 and TRBJ2-5; unclear D gene. The V and J ends lost 2 bases and 5 bases respectively, with 6 bases between them. Per germline, CDR1 MNHNY and CDR2 SVGAGI (reference sequence). The CDR3 has 12 residues. The CDR3 region is CASSYPPETQYF. The CDR3 DNA sequence: TGTGCCAGCAGTTACCCCCCCGAGACCCAGTACTTC.

The J gene is TRBJ1-5, the V gene TRBV4-1; TRBD1 is a possible D gene (6 bases). The CDR3 consists of 15 residues. The ends were cut back, 0 bases at V and 2 bases at J, with 8 bases in the middle. The germline gives CDR1 MGHRA, CDR2 YSYEKL. CDR3 residues: CASSQDYRGNQPQHF. The CDR3 DNA sequence: TGCGCCAGCAGCCAAGATTACAGGGGCAATCAGCCCCAGCATTTT.

The chain carries TRBV7-2 and TRBJ1-5, with D perhaps matching TRBD1 (6 bases). The CDR3 has 15 amino acids. The ends were cut back, 1 base at V and 3 bases at J, with 10 bases in the middle. Germline CDR1 and CDR2: SGHTA and FQGNSA. CDR3 amino acids: CASSLGTVLNQPQHF. As DNA, the CDR3 is TGTGCCAGCAGCTTAGGGACAGTTCTCAATCAGCCCCAGCATTTT. Complete variable domain (other parts from reference TRBV7-2 and TRBJ1-5): GAGVSQSPSNKVTEKGKDVELRCDPISGHTALYWYRQSLGQGLEFLIYFQGNSAPDKSGLPSDRFSAERTGGSVSTLTIQRTQQEDSAVYLCASSLGTVLNQPQHFGDGTRLSIL.

The chain's CDR3 is CASSKEGLRGLPGTGNNQPQHF. The DNA for the CDR3 is TGTGCCAGCAGCAAAGAGGGGCTCCGAGGTCTCCCCGGGACAGGGAACAATCAGCCCCAGCATTTT. The J gene is TRBJ1-5, the V gene TRBV21-1; the D call TRBD1 from the table was never checked on the DNA. TRBV21-1 is marked as a pseudogene. This CDR3 region has 22 residues.

V and J are TRBV19 and TRBJ1-2, with TRBD1 matching over 7 bases. J gave up 2 bases and V 6 bases, and 6 bases lay outside the gene matches. CDR3 length equals 14 residues. CDR1 and CDR2 (germline): LNHDA, SQIVND (reference sequence). For the CDR3, the DNA is TGTGCCAGTAGACACCGACAGGGCAACTATGGCTACACCTTC. This gives the protein CASRHRQGNYGYTF.

The chain joins TRBV4-1 to TRBJ2-7; 15 bases fit TRBD2. The CDR3 covers 20 residues. Germline V lookup: CDR1 MGHRA, CDR2 YSYEKL. The ends lost 2 bases at V and 2 bases at J; junction bases unmatched: 13. CDR3 DNA sequence: TGCGCCAGCAGCCAACAAACTCCGGGACTAGCGGGAGGAACCCCCTACGAGCAGTACTTC. Protein: CASSQQTPGLAGGTPYEQYF.

The chain is built from TRBV19 and TRBJ2-7, with no clear D. The CDR3 covers 13 residues. V gave up 5 bases and J gave up 4 bases, with 12 bases separating them. Germline V lookup: CDR1 LNHDA, CDR2 SQIVND (reference sequence). CDR3 sequence reads: CASSQRANYEQYF. The DNA for the CDR3 is TGTGCCAGTAGTCAGCGAGCGAATTACGAGCAGTACTTC.